A selection of T cell receptor beta chains follows, all from one sample in a study of blood T cells in healthy people across ages. TCRdb ran MiXCR on the 5' RACE reads and lists one entry per CDR3 protein. Here the sample spans around 1,900,000 distinct CDR3 sequences, about two fifths being singletons. Sequenced: blood. The receptors stem from a human donor in good health. Both conserved end residues are part of each CDR3. Fields, in order: V gene, D gene, J gene, clone size, CDR3 DNA, CDR3 protein. D genes are given only for firm matches. Clone size is stated in some rows and not others, as once, few, many or a class when expanded.

v_gene: TRBV7-2; d_gene: TRBD1; j_gene: TRBJ2-3; abundance: few; CDR3nt: TGTGCCAGCAGCCCAGGGGGAAGCGCAGATACGCAGTATTTT; CDR3aa: CASSPGGSADTQYF
v_gene: TRBV9; d_gene: TRBD2; j_gene: TRBJ2-1; abundance: few; CDR3nt: TGTGCCAGCAGCGCCTTTAGCGGGGGGGCCTACAATGAGCAGTTCTTC; CDR3aa: CASSAFSGGAYNEQFF
v_gene: TRBV7-6; d_gene: NA; j_gene: TRBJ2-7; abundance: NA; CDR3nt: TGTGCCAGCAGCTTAGAGGAGGTTACCTACGAGCAGTACTTC; CDR3aa: CASSLEEVTYEQYF
v_gene: TRBV20-1; d_gene: TRBD2; j_gene: TRBJ2-3; abundance: NA; CDR3nt: TGCAGTGCGCGCCGGGGGGGCGGGGATACGCAGTATTTT; CDR3aa: CSARRGGGDTQYF
v_gene: TRBV20-1; d_gene: NA; j_gene: TRBJ2-5; abundance: many; CDR3nt: TGCAGTGCCACCATCCAAGAGACCCAGTACTTC; CDR3aa: CSATIQETQYF
v_gene: TRBV7-3; d_gene: NA; j_gene: TRBJ2-3; abundance: NA; CDR3nt: TGTGCCAGCAGCCCTAGAGCTAGCGGCACAGATACGCAGTATTTT; CDR3aa: CASSPRASGTDTQYF
v_gene: TRBV7-2; d_gene: NA; j_gene: TRBJ1-1; abundance: NA; CDR3nt: TGTGCCAGCAGCTTTCCATTGGGAATCAACACTGAAGCTTTCTTT; CDR3aa: CASSFPLGINTEAFF
v_gene: TRBV12-3/TRBV12-4; d_gene: TRBD2; j_gene: TRBJ2-3; abundance: few; CDR3nt: TGTGCCTCCCTGGGGCGGGGAGGGGATACGCAGTATTTT; CDR3aa: CASLGRGGDTQYF
v_gene: TRBV7-8; d_gene: NA; j_gene: TRBJ1-5; abundance: NA; CDR3nt: TGTGCCAGCAGCCCCTTTACCCAGCCCCAGCATTTT; CDR3aa: CASSPFTQPQHF
v_gene: TRBV4-3; d_gene: NA; j_gene: TRBJ2-1; abundance: few; CDR3nt: TGCGCCAGCAGCCAAGGAACAGGAAGGCAGTTCTTC; CDR3aa: CASSQGTGRQFF
v_gene: TRBV9; d_gene: TRBD1; j_gene: TRBJ2-1; abundance: NA; CDR3nt: TGTGCCAGCAGCGTGGGACAGTCGGAGCAGTTCTTC; CDR3aa: CASSVGQSEQFF
v_gene: TRBV11-1; d_gene: TRBD1; j_gene: TRBJ2-3; abundance: NA; CDR3nt: TGTGCCAGCAGCAGCAGACAGGGACAGGGTTGGACAGATACGCAGTATTTT; CDR3aa: CASSSRQGQGWTDTQYF
v_gene: TRBV7-6; d_gene: TRBD1; j_gene: TRBJ1-5; abundance: NA; CDR3nt: TGTGCCAGCAGCTCCCTAGACAGGGAAACTCAGCCCCAGCATTTT; CDR3aa: CASSSLDRETQPQHF
v_gene: TRBV6-2/TRBV6-3; d_gene: TRBD1; j_gene: TRBJ1-5; abundance: NA; CDR3nt: TGTGCCAGCAGTTACTCAGCGGGACAGGAGCATTTT; CDR3aa: CASSYSAGQEHF
v_gene: TRBV11-2; d_gene: NA; j_gene: TRBJ2-2; abundance: NA; CDR3nt: TGTGCCAGCAGCTCAGGGAGAGAAACCGGGGAGCTGTTTTTT; CDR3aa: CASSSGRETGELFF
v_gene: TRBV29-1; d_gene: NA; j_gene: TRBJ1-2; abundance: few; CDR3nt: TGCAGCGTCCCAACAGGGCCTGGGGGCTACACCTTC; CDR3aa: CSVPTGPGGYTF
v_gene: TRBV27; d_gene: NA; j_gene: TRBJ1-2; abundance: NA; CDR3nt: TGTGCCAGCAGTCCATACAGCGATCGGGGCTACACCTTC; CDR3aa: CASSPYSDRGYTF
v_gene: TRBV2; d_gene: TRBD1; j_gene: TRBJ1-6; abundance: NA; CDR3nt: TGTGTCAGCAGGGGGACAGGGGGCTATAATTCACCCCTCCACTTT; CDR3aa: CVSRGTGGYNSPLHF
v_gene: TRBV7-2; d_gene: TRBD2; j_gene: TRBJ2-7; abundance: few; CDR3nt: TGTGCCAGCAGCTCAGGGCGGACTAGCATCTACGAGCAGTACTTC; CDR3aa: CASSSGRTSIYEQYF
v_gene: TRBV6-6; d_gene: NA; j_gene: TRBJ2-5; abundance: NA; CDR3nt: TGTGCCAGCAGTTCATTATCAAGGGGAGAGACCCAGTACTTC; CDR3aa: CASSSLSRGETQYF
v_gene: TRBV28; d_gene: NA; j_gene: TRBJ2-7; abundance: NA; CDR3nt: TGTGCCAGCAGTGCTGGCAGGATTCTCCACGAGCAGTACTTC; CDR3aa: CASSAGRILHEQYF
v_gene: TRBV5-1; d_gene: NA; j_gene: TRBJ1-1; abundance: few; CDR3nt: TGCGCCAGCGGACGACGGAGCCCGAACACTGAAGCTTTCTTT; CDR3aa: CASGRRSPNTEAFF
v_gene: TRBV7-2; d_gene: TRBD2; j_gene: TRBJ2-7; abundance: few; CDR3nt: TGTGCCAGCAGCTTTGGGACTAGCGGAACCGAGCAGTACTTC; CDR3aa: CASSFGTSGTEQYF
v_gene: TRBV7-6; d_gene: NA; j_gene: TRBJ2-1; abundance: few; CDR3nt: TGTGCCAGCAGCCCGAACAATCCGGGAACTGAGCAGTTCTTC; CDR3aa: CASSPNNPGTEQFF
v_gene: TRBV11-1; d_gene: NA; j_gene: TRBJ2-3; abundance: NA; CDR3nt: TGTGCCAGCAGCGGTCGGCGGGGTACAGATACGCAGTATTTT; CDR3aa: CASSGRRGTDTQYF
v_gene: TRBV5-1; d_gene: TRBD1; j_gene: TRBJ2-7; abundance: many; CDR3nt: TGTGCCAGCAGTTCCGGGACAGCCTACGAGCAGTACTTC; CDR3aa: CASSSGTAYEQYF
v_gene: TRBV28; d_gene: NA; j_gene: TRBJ2-5; abundance: NA; CDR3nt: TGTGCCAGCAGGCCGCAGGGGAGACAAGAGACCCAGTACTTC; CDR3aa: CASRPQGRQETQYF
v_gene: TRBV5-1; d_gene: NA; j_gene: TRBJ1-2; abundance: few; CDR3nt: TGCGCCAGCAGCTTGGGATCAGAGAACTATGGCTACACCTTC; CDR3aa: CASSLGSENYGYTF
v_gene: TRBV29-1; d_gene: TRBD1; j_gene: TRBJ2-7; abundance: many; CDR3nt: TGCAGCGTTGAGGACAGGAATGCCTACGAGCAGTACTTC; CDR3aa: CSVEDRNAYEQYF
v_gene: TRBV6-1; d_gene: NA; j_gene: TRBJ1-1; abundance: NA; CDR3nt: TGTGCCAGCGGAGAAAGGGGTGAAGCTTTCTTT; CDR3aa: CASGERGEAFF
v_gene: TRBV4-1; d_gene: NA; j_gene: TRBJ2-1; abundance: NA; CDR3nt: TGCGCCAGCAGCCAAGAGTCCAGGGTCTATCACAATGAGCAGTTCTTC; CDR3aa: CASSQESRVYHNEQFF
v_gene: TRBV24-1; d_gene: TRBD1; j_gene: TRBJ2-3; abundance: few; CDR3nt: TGTGCCACCAGCCCGGGACAGGGAACAGATACGCAGTATTTT; CDR3aa: CATSPGQGTDTQYF
v_gene: TRBV7-9; d_gene: TRBD1; j_gene: TRBJ1-2; abundance: NA; CDR3nt: TGTGCCAGCAGTTCCCCGGGACAGTTTGGCTACACCTTC; CDR3aa: CASSSPGQFGYTF
v_gene: TRBV12-3/TRBV12-4; d_gene: TRBD1; j_gene: TRBJ2-7; abundance: many; CDR3nt: TGTGCCAGCACCGGGACAGTATTCTACGAGCAGTACTTC; CDR3aa: CASTGTVFYEQYF
v_gene: TRBV28; d_gene: TRBD1; j_gene: TRBJ1-2; abundance: few; CDR3nt: TGTGCCAGCAGTCGACAGGGGACAATGGGCGCTAACTATGGCTACACCTTC; CDR3aa: CASSRQGTMGANYGYTF
v_gene: TRBV30; d_gene: NA; j_gene: TRBJ1-4; abundance: NA; CDR3nt: TGTGCCTGGAGTAATGTTGAAAAACTGTTTTTT; CDR3aa: CAWSNVEKLFF
v_gene: TRBV5-1; d_gene: NA; j_gene: TRBJ1-1; abundance: few; CDR3nt: TGCGCCAGCAGAGTAGAGTTTATGAACACTGAAGCTTTCTTT; CDR3aa: CASRVEFMNTEAFF
v_gene: TRBV18; d_gene: NA; j_gene: TRBJ2-3; abundance: NA; CDR3nt: TGTGCCAGCTCACCGGGACCTCTGAGGGCAGATACGCAGTATTTT; CDR3aa: CASSPGPLRADTQYF
v_gene: TRBV28; d_gene: TRBD1; j_gene: TRBJ2-7; abundance: few; CDR3nt: TGTGCCAGCAGTCAACCGGGACAGAAACAGTACTTC; CDR3aa: CASSQPGQKQYF
v_gene: TRBV29-1; d_gene: NA; j_gene: TRBJ2-5; abundance: few; CDR3nt: TGCAGTTTTTCCGGGCCGCTGGGGACCCAGTACTTC; CDR3aa: CSFSGPLGTQYF
v_gene: TRBV7-9; d_gene: TRBD1; j_gene: TRBJ2-7; abundance: few; CDR3nt: TGTGCCAGCAGCTTATCTTTGGGGCAGGGGGTCTACGAGCAGTACTTC; CDR3aa: CASSLSLGQGVYEQYF
v_gene: TRBV29-1; d_gene: NA; j_gene: TRBJ1-2; abundance: few; CDR3nt: TGCAGCGTTGGGTCCGCAAGGGGTGGTGGCTACACCTTC; CDR3aa: CSVGSARGGGYTF
v_gene: TRBV12-3/TRBV12-4; d_gene: NA; j_gene: TRBJ2-3; abundance: few; CDR3nt: TGTGCCAGCAGTCGGGGCGGAAGACGGGATCGGAGCACAGATACGCAGTATTTT; CDR3aa: CASSRGGRRDRSTDTQYF
v_gene: TRBV5-4; d_gene: NA; j_gene: TRBJ1-1; abundance: NA; CDR3nt: TGTGCCAGCAGCTTGAAAGTAGGCAGGCTGAACACTGAAGCTTTCTTT; CDR3aa: CASSLKVGRLNTEAFF
v_gene: TRBV20-1; d_gene: TRBD1; j_gene: TRBJ1-5; abundance: NA; CDR3nt: TGCAGTGCTAGAGGGGGACAGGGAGCGGTGAATCAGCCCCAGCATTTT; CDR3aa: CSARGGQGAVNQPQHF
v_gene: TRBV7-9; d_gene: TRBD1; j_gene: TRBJ1-1; abundance: once; CDR3nt: TGTGCCAGCAGTCTTCCCGGGACAGGGCTCACTGAAGCTTTCTTT; CDR3aa: CASSLPGTGLTEAFF
v_gene: TRBV20-1; d_gene: NA; j_gene: TRBJ1-5; abundance: NA; CDR3nt: TGCAGCGCTAGCTCAACAGGGCGCAATCAGCCCCGGCATTTT; CDR3aa: CSASSTGRNQPRHF
v_gene: TRBV20-1; d_gene: NA; j_gene: TRBJ1-4; abundance: NA; CDR3nt: TGCAGTGCTAGAGACGGCCAGGGTGAGGGAAAACTGTTTTTT; CDR3aa: CSARDGQGEGKLFF
v_gene: TRBV5-1; d_gene: TRBD2; j_gene: TRBJ2-3; abundance: few; CDR3nt: TGCGCCAGCAGCTTGCTCATAGCGGGGGGCCCCAGCACAGATACGCAGTATTTT; CDR3aa: CASSLLIAGGPSTDTQYF
v_gene: TRBV20-1; d_gene: NA; j_gene: TRBJ1-4; abundance: few; CDR3nt: TGCAGTGCTAGACAGCCCGGTACAGGGCTTAATGAAAAACTGTTTTTT; CDR3aa: CSARQPGTGLNEKLFF